These 14 T cell receptor beta chains were all obtained from the same sample, sequenced in a study of blood T cells in healthy people across ages. The authors ran a second PCR of 7 to 11 cycles using a sample-barcoded 5' primer and a J-beta primer mix. TCRdb re-called the 5' RACE reads with MiXCR, one entry per CDR3 protein. The sample records about 800,000 distinct CDR3 sequences, 55% to 70% being singletons. Sample: blood. Receptors were obtained from a man aged 25-45 years in good health.

This sequence joins TRBV29-1 and TRBJ1-1; D unresolved. Germline V lookup: CDR1 SQVTM, CDR2 ANQGSEA. There are 13 residues in the CDR3. Between the trimmed V and J ends, which lost 4 bases and 4 bases, there was a span of 13 bases. CDR3 in amino acids: CSVARQDATEAFF. Here the CDR3 DNA reads TGCAGCGTTGCGCGGCAGGACGCCACTGAAGCTTTCTTT.

This clonotype was recorded a few times. V is TRBV30 and J is TRBJ2-1; D may be TRBD2 (6 bases). Trimming removed 5 bases from V and 6 bases from J, with 8 bases in between. This CDR3 contains 11 residues. Germline V gene data show CDR1 as GTSNPN and CDR2 as SVGIG (reference sequence). The DNA of the CDR3 is TGTGCCTGGGGACTATCCAATGAGCAGTTCTTC. Its protein product is CAWGLSNEQFF.

The chain recombines TRBV12-3 or TRBV12-4 with TRBJ2-4; TRBD2 matches 12 bases. This CDR3 region has 19 residues. With 1 base clipped from V and 0 bases from J, the junction kept 7 bases outside the gene matches. The CDR3 DNA sequence: TGTGCCAGCAGTTTAGGGCTAGCGGGGGGGACCTTAGCCAAAAACATTCAGTACTTC. Translating gives CASSLGLAGGTLAKNIQYF.

J is TRBJ2-4 and V is TRBV5-6; D is unresolved. The germline V and J ends were trimmed by 1 base and 0 bases, with 8 bases remaining between them. The CDR3 contains 15 residues. The germline V gene encodes CDR1 SGHDT and CDR2 YYEEEE. The CDR3, as DNA: TGTGCCAGCAGCTTGTGGGCTCTAGCCAAAAACATTCAGTACTTC. Amino acid sequence: CASSLWALAKNIQYF.

The chain combines TRBV4-2 with TRBJ1-6, with D perhaps matching TRBD1 (6 bases). This CDR3 is built from 16 residues. Trimming took off 2 bases at V and 8 bases at J, with 16 bases between the two ends. Germline V gene sequence: CDR1 LGHNA, CDR2 YNFKEQ. The CDR3 DNA is TGTGCCAGCAGCCAAAAACTAGACAGGATTGATTCACCCCTCCACTTT. It codes for CASSQKLDRIDSPLHF.

Many counts were recorded for this clonotype. The chain recombines TRBV12-3 or TRBV12-4 with TRBJ1-2; D might be TRBD1 (5 bases). CDR3 length equals 16 residues. V lost 1 base to trimming and J lost 4 bases, with 16 bases between them. The CDR3 is CASSLEPRGPGYGYTF. In DNA form, the CDR3 reads TGTGCCAGCAGTTTAGAGCCGAGGGGTCCGGGCTATGGCTACACCTTC.

The genes are TRBV7-2 and TRBJ2-7, with D possibly being TRBD1 (5 bases). The V end lost 1 base, the J end lost 3 bases, and 10 bases lay between the germline ends. CDR3 length equals 14 residues. CDR1 is SGHTA, CDR2 FQGNSA, per germline. The CDR3 coding sequence is TGTGCCAGCAGCTTAGACCAGGGAAGCTACGAGCAGTACTTC. This sequence encodes CASSLDQGSYEQYF.

The chain carries TRBV20-1 and TRBJ2-5, with TRBD2 identical over 7 bases. Looked up from germline, CDR1 is DFQATT and CDR2 is SNEGSKA (reference sequence). The CDR3 has 13 residues. V shed 0 bases and J 6 bases; nucleotides not matched to a gene: 4. The DNA of the CDR3 is TGCAGTGCTAGAGAGGAGGGGACTAAGACCCAGTACTTC. It specifies CSAREEGTKTQYF.

V usage is TRBV20-1 and J usage is TRBJ2-1; weak D call: TRBD2 (5 bases). Germline V gives CDR1 DFQATT, CDR2 SNEGSKA (reference sequence). The CDR3 loop spans 11 amino acids. The chain's CDR3 is CRAVRGTEQFF. Written as DNA, the CDR3 is TGCAGAGCGGTTAGAGGTACTGAGCAGTTCTTC.

V and J are TRBV7-2 and TRBJ2-5; TRBD1 matches at 9 bases. CDR3 length: 14 residues. Trimming cost V 3 bases and J 5 bases; bases outside gene matches: 4. In germline, CDR1 is SGHTA, CDR2 FQGNSA. DNA for the CDR3: TGTGCCAGCAGCTTGACAGGGGGTCTGGAGACCCAGTACTTC. It codes for CASSLTGGLETQYF.

The chain has TRBV20-1 and TRBJ2-1, with a weak D call TRBD2 (6 bases). Germline assignment: CDR1 DFQATT and CDR2 SNEGSKA (reference sequence). Trimming pared 1 base from V and 4 bases from J, leaving 26 bases between. The CDR3 covers 19 residues. The CDR3 DNA reads as TGCAGTGCTAGAGCTTTCACTAAACCCACCCCGGGACTTTACAATGAGCAGTTCTTC. Protein product: CSARAFTKPTPGLYNEQFF.

CDR3: CASSELTSTDTQYF. For the CDR3, the DNA is TGTGCCAGCAGCGAACTCACTAGCACAGATACGCAGTATTTT. The V gene is TRBV7-2, the J gene TRBJ2-3; D call uncertain. Trimming left V 5 bases short and J 0 bases short, with 9 bases between. Germline lookup yields CDR1 SGHTA and CDR2 FQGNSA. The CDR3 runs 14 residues. Supplemented by reference TRBV7-2 and TRBJ2-3, the full variable domain reads GAGVSQSPSNKVTEKGKDVELRCDPISGHTALYWYRQSLGQGLEFLIYFQGNSAPDKSGLPSDRFSAERTGGSVSTLTIQRTQQEDSAVYLCASSELTSTDTQYFGPGTRLTVL.

The rearrangement uses TRBV30 and TRBJ2-1; 7 bases fit TRBD1. The CDR3 is 11 amino acids. From germline, CDR1 is GTSNPN and CDR2 SVGIG (reference sequence). With V trimmed by 3 bases and J by 14 bases, 7 bases remained unmatched. CDR3 nucleotide sequence: TGTGCCTGGAGCGCTGGGACAGTCGAGTTCTTC. Protein sequence: CAWSAGTVEFF.

A few counts support this clonotype. The V gene is TRBV5-1, the J gene TRBJ2-1, with D maybe TRBD1 (5 bases). This CDR3 contains 13 residues. Trimming shortened V by 2 bases and J by 6 bases, and 9 bases separated the two germline ends. The germline V gene encodes CDR1 SGHRS and CDR2 YFSETQ. CDR3 sequence reads: CASSFRGPNEQFF. CDR3 DNA: TGCGCCAGCAGCTTTAGGGGCCCCAATGAGCAGTTCTTC.